These 4 T cell receptor beta chains were all obtained from the same sample, sequenced in a study of T-cell reconstitution after alpha-beta-depleted transplantation in children (dated by TCRdb to the mid-2010s). Libraries were constructed by PCR. TCRdb lists the instrument as Illumina HiSeq 2500. To normalize quantification of the TCRbeta repertoire, the TCR libraries were built with molecular barcoding that relied on unique molecular identifiers. TCRdb's own reprocessing of the public reads used fastp at Q25 and MiXCR and kept productive beta chains. Merged by CDR3 protein, the rows form single entries marked with the most common genes and DNA. Within this sample are about 980,000 distinct CDR3 sequences, with roughly 29% of them counted one time only. Together, the top ten hold under 30% of the sample. The treatment or condition label here, explained by the study, means: allogeneic hematopoietic cell transplantation with graft depleted of TCRalphabeta T cells and CD19 B cells.

The sequences come from PBMCs, mostly from graft donor cells, collected 360 days after TCRalphabeta/CD19-depleted stem cell transplant. The receptors were gathered from a boy in the first two years of life who had a stem cell transplant for SCID, so the T cells may come from the graft donor.

V and J are TRBV5-1 and TRBJ2-7; 7 nucleotides line up with TRBD1. Trimming at V came to 0 bases and at J to 4 bases, leaving 7 bases not matched to a gene. This CDR3 region has 15 residues. The germline CDR1 and CDR2 sequences are SGHRS and YFSETQ. The CDR3 DNA reads TGCGCCAGCAGCTTGGGGCCAAGGGGGCAGTACGAGCAGTACTTC. This encodes CASSLGPRGQYEQYF.

The rearrangement joins TRBV5-1 to TRBJ2-2, with D possibly being TRBD1 (5 bases). Germline lookup yields CDR1 SGHRS and CDR2 YFSETQ. This CDR3 has 16 residues. Trimming cost V 1 base and J 7 bases, with 17 bases left between them. The CDR3 nucleotides read TGCGCCAGCAGCTTGACAGGCCCCAAGTATGGCGGGGAGCTGTTTTTT. This codes for CASSLTGPKYGGELFF. Variable domain in full (rest from reference TRBV5-1 and TRBJ2-2): KAGVTQTPRYLIKTRGQQVTLSCSPISGHRSVSWYQQTPGQGLQFLFEYFSETQRNKGNFPGRFSGRQFSNSRSEMNVSTLELGDSALYLCASSLTGPKYGGELFFGEGSRLTVL.

This clonotype has more than one count but fewer than ten. This chain connects TRBV6-1 to TRBJ2-2; D remains ambiguous. Looked up from germline, CDR1 is MNHNS and CDR2 is SASEGT. V was clipped by 5 bases and J by 4 bases, with 14 bases between them. The CDR3 consists of 15 residues. For the CDR3, the DNA is TGTGCCAGCAGTCCCCGTGGGCTGAGCACCGGGGAGCTGTTTTTT. Protein: CASSPRGLSTGELFF.

The gene calls are TRBV7-2 and TRBJ2-2; 8 positions agree with TRBD2. The CDR3 is 15 amino acids. With V trimmed by 5 bases and J by 6 bases, 8 bases remained unmatched. Germline CDR1 SGHTA, CDR2 FQGNSA. CDR3 sequence reads: CASSPRGGRPGELFF. CDR3 DNA: TGTGCCAGCAGCCCTCGGGGGGGCCGGCCCGGGGAGCTGTTTTTT.